The T cell receptor beta chain under discussion was sequenced for a study of identical twins. This clonotype was observed at least ten times. TCRdb ran MiXCR on the 5' RACE reads and lists one entry per CDR3 protein. The data hold about 520,000 distinct CDR3 sequences, with roughly 21% observed a single time. The junction had 3 bases not matched to a gene; V was cut back by 2 bases and J by 6 bases. The CDR3 sequence is 13 residues long. The germline gives CDR1 MNHNY, CDR2 SVGAGI (reference sequence). The same sample was also used in a study of T cells expressing NK-cell markers.

The rearrangement links TRBV6-6 to TRBJ2-7; 8 bases match TRBD2. This TCR came from a woman aged 18-29 years in good health. Sequences were obtained from CD4+ T cells sorted from blood. CDR3 residues: CASSYRLAGEQYF. CDR3 DNA sequence: TGTGCCAGCAGTTACCGGCTAGCGGGCGAGCAGTACTTC.